This T cell receptor (beta chain) is drawn from a study of blood T cell repertoires in COVID-19. The overall study: COVID-19 samples collected from the United States, Italy and Spain covered acute and convalescent phases. From T cells, B-cell-depleted T cells, or PBMCs came the material, which was cDNA or gDNA.

In the authors' workflow: It was from reference gene primer amplification that nucleated cell counts were estimated. TCRdb's table, derived via immunoSEQ multiplex PCR, lists solely in-frame clones and lacks some. That table gives V, J and clone size, and the DNA gave D and trimming. The sample consists of approximately 70,000 clones, around 83% of them appearing once. Germline CDR1 is MNHEY and CDR2 is SMNVEV (reference sequence). The ends were cut back, 0 bases at V and 1 base at J, with 3 bases in the middle. The CDR3 length is 13 residues. The sample was peripheral blood. The gene calls are TRBV27 and TRBJ1-1; D gene ambiguous. The receptor was isolated from an older man with active COVID-19. The CDR3 DNA sequence: TGTGCCAGCAGTTTATCCAAGAACACTGAAGCTTTCTTT. Protein product: CASSLSKNTEAFF.